This passage covers 22 T cell receptor beta chains from one sample sequenced in a study of neoadjuvant nivolumab and ipilimumab in lung cancer. Assay used: immunoSEQ multiplex PCR; TCRdb lists only in-frame clones, some missing. The table includes about 9,000 clones, 84% detected once. The sample was tumor tissue, taken after neoadjuvant nivolumab, alone or with ipilimumab, at or shortly before surgery. The receptors originated from an adult with non-small cell lung cancer.

V gene TRBV10-2 combines with J gene TRBJ1-2; no clear D gene. Trimming pared 3 bases from V and 8 bases from J, leaving 13 bases between. CDR1 WSHSY and CDR2 SAAADI come from the germline V gene. The CDR3 loop spans 13 amino acids. CDR3 bases: TGCGCCAGCAGTGAAGAACCGGGAGGGGGCTACACCTTC. This translates into CASSEEPGGGYTF.

This clone was detected only once. V is TRBV7-2 and J is TRBJ1-6; D gene ambiguous. The germline V and J ends were trimmed by 3 bases and 8 bases, with 8 bases remaining between them. Germline CDR1 and CDR2: SGHTA and FQGNSA. CDR3 length: 13 residues. CDR3 nucleotides: TGTGCCAGCAGCTTCGATTTTGATTCACCCCTCCACTTT. Translation gives CASSFDFDSPLHF.

The V gene is TRBV5-1, the J gene TRBJ1-4, with 10 bases aligning to TRBD1. The CDR3 contains 16 residues. V dropped 1 base and J dropped 6; count of bases not matched to a gene: 6. Germline V gives CDR1 SGHRS, CDR2 YFSETQ. Here the CDR3 DNA reads TGCGCCAGCAGCTTGCAGACAGGGGGCGAGCATGAAAAACTGTTTTTT. Translated, it gives CASSLQTGGEHEKLFF.

The genes are TRBV2 and TRBJ2-7; no reliable D call. This CDR3 comprises 13 residues. Germline loops: CDR1 SNHLY, CDR2 FYNNEI. The germline V and J ends were trimmed by 7 bases and 3 bases, with 13 bases remaining between them. Here the CDR3 DNA reads TGTGCCAGCACACGGTACCGGTACTACGAGCAGTACTTC. It codes for CASTRYRYYEQYF.

V gene TRBV19 combines with J gene TRBJ2-6; TRBD2 matches 7 bases. Germline CDR1 reads LNHDA; CDR2 reads SQIVND (reference sequence). V trimming: 3 bases; J trimming: 2 bases; junction bases outside the gene matches: 4. CDR3 size: 16 residues. This CDR3 is CASSISAGAGANVLTF. The DNA of the CDR3 is TGTGCCAGTAGTATCAGTGCGGGGGCTGGGGCCAACGTCCTGACTTTC. Based on the CDR3 plus reference TRBV19 and TRBJ2-6, the full variable domain is DGGITQSPKYLFRKEGQNVTLSCEQNLNHDAMYWYRQDPGQGLRLIYYSQIVNDFQKGDIAEGYSVSREKKESFPLTVTSAQKNPTAFYLCASSISAGAGANVLTFGAGSRLTVL.

This rearrangement joins TRBV6-5 to TRBJ1-2; 8 bases are shared with TRBD1. V lost 0 bases, J lost 2 bases, and 5 bases stayed unmatched. Germline V lookup: CDR1 MNHEY, CDR2 SVGAGI. This CDR3 is built from 16 residues. Written as DNA, the CDR3 is TGTGCCAGCAGTTACTCTGCAGGGGGCTTAAACTATGGCTACACCTTC. Residues: CASSYSAGGLNYGYTF.

V is TRBV7-3 and J is TRBJ2-2; a weak D match, TRBD1 (6 bases). The V gene lost 5 bases and the J gene lost 5 bases, with 12 bases spanning the gap. This CDR3 comprises 14 residues. The V gene's germline CDR1 is SGHTA and CDR2 FQGTGA. The CDR3 sequence is CASSLGQETGELFF. The CDR3 DNA sequence: TGTGCCAGCAGCCTGGGACAAGAAACCGGGGAGCTGTTTTTT.

V usage is TRBV2 and J usage is TRBJ1-2; possible D gene TRBD1, 6 bases. Trimming removed 8 bases at V and 3 bases at J, with 13 bases between. Per germline, CDR1 SNHLY and CDR2 FYNNEI. This CDR3 is built from 13 residues. The DNA for the CDR3 is TGTGCCAGCGCCAGTAGGACAGACTATGGCTACACCTTC. Its translation: CASASRTDYGYTF.

The chain couples TRBV7-9 to TRBJ2-1; 8 bases are shared with TRBD2. The CDR3 spans 14 residues. Germline trimming cut 2 bases from V and 10 bases from J; bases unmatched to any gene: 7. Germline assignment: CDR1 SEHNR and CDR2 FQNEAQ (reference sequence). This CDR3 is CASSLRLAGLEQFF. As DNA, the CDR3 is TGTGCCAGCAGCTTAAGGCTAGCGGGCTTGGAGCAGTTCTTC.

The chain uses TRBV14 and TRBJ2-5; D is uncertain. The germline gives CDR1 SGHDN, CDR2 FVKESK. The V end was cut by 0 bases, the J end by 5 bases, with 10 bases between. The CDR3 consists of 14 residues. The CDR3 coding sequence is TGTGCCAGCAGCCAAGATCGGCGTCCCGAGACCCAGTACTTC. Residues: CASSQDRRPETQYF.

This rearrangement joins TRBV11-2 to TRBJ2-5, with TRBD2 matching 11 bases. CDR3 size: 16 residues. The germline CDR1 and CDR2 sequences are SGHAT and FQNNGV. J was trimmed by 5 bases and V by 9 bases; bases with no gene match: 14. The CDR3: CASRGLAGGSGETQYF. In DNA, the CDR3 is TGTGCCAGTAGAGGTCTAGCGGGAGGATCTGGGGAGACCCAGTACTTC.

This clone was picked up a small number of times. V usage is TRBV29-1 and J usage is TRBJ2-5, with D tentatively TRBD1 or TRBD2 (7 bases each). The CDR3 consists of 14 residues. The germline gives CDR1 SQVTM, CDR2 ANQGSEA. Between the trimmed V and J ends, which lost 4 bases and 5 bases, there was a span of 17 bases. CDR3 region: CSVATSGGGETQYF. In DNA form, the CDR3 reads TGCAGCGTTGCCACCTCAGGGGGAGGGGAGACCCAGTACTTC. Variable domain in full (rest from reference TRBV29-1 and TRBJ2-5): SAVISQKPSRDICQRGTSLTIQCQVDSQVTMMFWYRQQPGQSLTLIATANQGSEATYESGFVIDKFPISRPNLTFSTLTVSNMSPEDSSIYLCSVATSGGGETQYFGPGTRLLVL.

The chain links TRBV6-1 to TRBJ2-1; 8 bases are a match to TRBD1. J was trimmed by 6 bases and V by 8 bases; bases with no gene match: 9. Germline lookup yields CDR1 MNHNS and CDR2 SASEGT. The CDR3 loop spans 14 amino acids. CDR3 coding DNA: TGTGCCAGCTACCCATGGACAGGGAGCAATGAGCAGTTCTTC. This translates into CASYPWTGSNEQFF.

V gene TRBV18 combines with J gene TRBJ2-6; D not certain. Germline V lookup: CDR1 KGHSH, CDR2 LQKENI. The CDR3 length is 13 residues. The germline V and J ends were trimmed by 3 bases and 2 bases, with 2 bases remaining between them. In DNA form, the CDR3 reads TGTGCCAGCTCACCTGCTGGGGCCAACGTCCTGACTTTC. Its protein is CASSPAGANVLTF. The full variable domain, completed using reference TRBV18 and TRBJ2-6, is NAGVMQNPRHLVRRRGQEARLRCSPMKGHSHVYWYRQLPEEGLKFMVYLQKENIIDESGMPKERFSAEFPKEGPSILRIQQVVRGDSAAYFCASSPAGANVLTFGAGSRLTVL.

V and J are TRBV5-5 and TRBJ2-6; D perhaps matches TRBD2 (6 bases). V was cut by 2 bases and J by 0 bases, with 12 bases left in between. The CDR3 runs to 17 residues. From germline, CDR1 is SGHKS and CDR2 YYEKEE (reference sequence). This CDR3 reads CASSFPGAGSGANVLTF. CDR3 nucleotides: TGTGCCAGCAGCTTCCCGGGAGCCGGCTCTGGGGCCAACGTCCTGACTTTC.

This chain uses TRBV5-6 with TRBJ2-5, with TRBD1 as a possible D gene (6 bases). CDR1 is SGHDT, CDR2 YYEEEE, per germline. CDR3 size: 13 residues. Trimming pared 4 bases from V and 3 bases from J, leaving 10 bases between. CDR3 DNA: TGTGCCAGCAGCCGGACAGTTAAAGAGACCCAGTACTTC. Translating it yields CASSRTVKETQYF.

The gene calls are TRBV4-2 and TRBJ1-6, with D unclear. CDR3 size: 15 residues. V lost 0 bases and J lost 7, with 10 bases in between. In germline, CDR1 is LGHNA, CDR2 YNFKEQ. In DNA, the CDR3 is TGTGCCAGCAGCCAAGAACTTTTTGGGAATTCACCCCTCCACTTT. Translation: CASSQELFGNSPLHF.

This chain connects TRBV5-1 to TRBJ2-7; D possibly matches TRBD1 or TRBD2 (5 bases each). V dropped 6 bases and J dropped 4 bases, with 14 bases sitting between them. The CDR3 has 13 residues. Per the germline V gene, CDR1 is SGHRS and CDR2 is YFSETQ. CDR3 residues: CASKGTERYEQYF. As DNA, the CDR3 is TGCGCCAGCAAGGGGACGGAACGGTACGAGCAGTACTTC.

This chain uses TRBV5-1 with TRBJ1-3; D might be TRBD1 (5 bases). Trimming took 4 bases from V and 4 from J, leaving 18 bases between them. Germline CDR1 is SGHRS and CDR2 is YFSETQ. This CDR3 comprises 16 residues. The CDR3 is CASSPAGGIHGNTIYF. The DNA of the CDR3 is TGCGCCAGCAGCCCGGCGGGGGGGATCCACGGAAACACCATATATTTT.

The V call is TRBV5-1, the J call TRBJ2-5; D may be TRBD1 (6 bases). Between the trimmed V and J ends, which lost 8 bases and 1 base, there was a span of 12 bases. The CDR3 has 13 residues. The germline V gene has CDR1 SGHRS and CDR2 YFSETQ. The CDR3 is CASYRDLQETQYF. The DNA of the CDR3 is TGCGCCAGTTACAGGGATCTCCAAGAGACCCAGTACTTC.

This rearrangement joins TRBV27 to TRBJ2-7; weak D call: TRBD1 (8 bases). CDR3 length equals 15 residues. The V and J ends lost 5 bases and 4 bases respectively, with 18 bases between them. Germline V gene sequence: CDR1 MNHEY, CDR2 SMNVEV (reference sequence). CDR3 coding DNA: TGTGCCAGCAGTCAGCGGGACAGGCTGTGGTACGAGCAGTACTTC. Its translation is CASSQRDRLWYEQYF.

V gene TRBV6-6 combines with J gene TRBJ1-6; 10 bases match TRBD1. CDR3 size: 15 residues. Trimming took 0 bases from V and 9 from J; bases not matched to a gene: 2. The germline gives CDR1 MNHNY, CDR2 SVGAGI (reference sequence). CDR3 bases: TGTGCCAGCAGTTACTCGACAGGGGGCAGTTCACCCCTCCACTTT. Its protein is CASSYSTGGSSPLHF.